The 24 T cell receptor beta chains below all came from one sample that was sequenced in a study of OX40 agonist ivuxolimab in advanced cancers. Some clones are missing from TCRdb's copy, which holds only in-frame ones; the method was immunoSEQ multiplex PCR. The data hold about 94,000 clones, with about nine tenths observed a single time. Material: CD4+ or CD8+ T cells sorted from blood, obtained in a trial of the OX40 agonist ivuxolimab. The receptor set was obtained from an adult with an advanced solid tumor such as melanoma, head and neck, liver or kidney cancer.

V gene TRBV7-8 combines with J gene TRBJ2-3, with 8 bases identical to TRBD2. Germline loops: CDR1 SGHVS, CDR2 FQNEAQ. This CDR3 has 14 amino acids. Trimming at V came to 3 bases and at J to 4 bases, leaving 3 bases not matched to a gene. CDR3: CASSFGGDSDTQYF. The CDR3, as DNA: TGTGCCAGCAGCTTCGGGGGGGATTCAGATACGCAGTATTTT.

The chain recombines TRBV2 with TRBJ2-3; 11 nucleotides line up with TRBD2. The CDR3 contains 15 residues. Germline lookup yields CDR1 SNHLY and CDR2 FYNNEI. V lost 4 bases to trimming and J lost 2 bases; unmatched junction nucleotides: 2. CDR3 sequence: CASSGLAGITDTQYF. The CDR3 DNA follows: TGTGCCAGCAGTGGACTAGCGGGGATCACAGATACGCAGTATTTT. Filled out from reference TRBV2 and TRBJ2-3, the complete variable domain reads EPEVTQTPSHQVTQMGQEVILRCVPISNHLYFYWYRQILGQKVEFLVSFYNNEISEKSEIFDDQFSVERPDGSNFTLKIRSTKLEDSAMYFCASSGLAGITDTQYFGPGTRLTVL.

The chain couples TRBV5-6 to TRBJ2-1; 7 bases align to TRBD2. CDR1 SGHDT and CDR2 YYEEEE come from the germline V gene. The CDR3 spans 12 residues. V lost 5 bases to trimming and J lost 6 bases; unmatched junction nucleotides: 2. The CDR3 DNA reads TGTGCCAGCAGTGGGGGGGGCAATGAGCAGTTCTTC. This translates into CASSGGGNEQFF.

The chain combines TRBV6-5 with TRBJ2-7; TRBD2 matches 13 bases. The CDR3 spans 16 residues. V trimming: 4 bases; J trimming: 7 bases; junction bases outside the gene matches: 10. Germline V CDR1 and CDR2: MNHEY, SVGAGI. CDR3 sequence reads: CASSSGLAGALGEQYF. The CDR3 nucleotides read TGTGCCAGCAGTTCCGGACTAGCGGGGGCCTTAGGGGAGCAGTACTTC.

This clone was seen more than once but under ten times. The chain combines TRBV7-2 with TRBJ2-1; 16 bases map to TRBD2. CDR3 size: 15 residues. Per germline, CDR1 SGHTA and CDR2 FQGNSA. J was trimmed by 10 bases and V by 6 bases; bases with no gene match: 6. CDR3 in DNA: TGTGCCAGCAGAGAGGGACTAGCGGGGGGGGTCGAGCAGTTCTTC. This translates into CASREGLAGGVEQFF.

This rearrangement joins TRBV19 to TRBJ2-5, with D possibly being TRBD1 (5 bases). Germline CDR1 and CDR2: LNHDA and SQIVND (reference sequence). The CDR3 totals 16 residues. The V end lost 1 base, the J end lost 2 bases, and 14 bases lay between the germline ends. The CDR3 spells CASSIGGRATQETQYF. As DNA, the CDR3 is TGTGCCAGTAGTATAGGGGGCAGGGCGACTCAAGAGACCCAGTACTTC.

The gene calls are TRBV6-6 and TRBJ1-5; D uncertain. The CDR3 runs to 13 residues. Trimming left V 6 bases short and J 4 bases short, with 10 bases between. Germline values: CDR1 MNHNY, CDR2 SVGAGI (reference sequence). The CDR3, as DNA: TGTGCCAGCAGCTCCGACCGGAATCAGCCCCAGCATTTT. It yields the protein CASSSDRNQPQHF.

The gene calls are TRBV9 and TRBJ1-2; D not resolved. The length of the CDR3 is 13 residues. Looked up from germline, CDR1 is SGDLS and CDR2 is YYNGEE. V lost 2 bases and J 6 bases, leaving 11 bases between the germline ends. The CDR3 DNA is TGTGCCAGCAGCGTTAGTGTCGGGGATGGCTACACCTTC. Amino acids: CASSVSVGDGYTF.

V usage is TRBV25-1 and J usage is TRBJ1-1, with D possibly TRBD1 on 5 matching bases. The CDR3 has 15 amino acids. CDR1 is MGHDK and CDR2 is SYGVNS in the germline V gene. The V end lost 7 bases, the J end lost 0 bases, and 15 bases lay between the germline ends. Here the CDR3 DNA reads TGTGCCAGCATCCTATCTAGGGGACTGAACACTGAAGCTTTCTTT. Its translation is CASILSRGLNTEAFF.

The V call is TRBV9, the J call TRBJ2-7; maybe TRBD1 (6 bases). The CDR3 is 14 amino acids. Trimming removed 0 bases from V and 3 bases from J, with 10 bases in between. Per the germline V gene, CDR1 is SGDLS and CDR2 is YYNGEE. The CDR3 bases are TGTGCCAGCAGCGTAGCTGAAGGGGGCTACGAGCAGTACTTC. Translating it yields CASSVAEGGYEQYF.

The gene calls are TRBV27 and TRBJ1-6, with D unclear. Germline lookup yields CDR1 MNHEY and CDR2 SMNVEV (reference sequence). The V gene lost 6 bases and the J gene lost 0 bases, with 12 bases spanning the gap. The CDR3 consists of 16 residues. CDR3 coding DNA: TGTGCCAGCAGGCTAGCACCTAGCTCCTATAATTCACCCCTCCACTTT. This encodes CASRLAPSSYNSPLHF.

This chain connects TRBV5-6 to TRBJ1-5; D unclear. V was pared by 0 bases and J by 0 bases, with 7 bases between. This CDR3 is 15 amino acids long. CDR1 and CDR2 from the germline V gene are SGHDT and YYEEEE. CDR3 sequence: CASSLEGTSNQPQHF. Written as DNA, the CDR3 is TGTGCCAGCAGCTTGGAGGGTACTAGCAATCAGCCCCAGCATTTT.

The rearrangement joins TRBV18 to TRBJ2-1, with 12 bases identical to TRBD2. The CDR3 has 15 amino acids. Losses at the gene ends were 6 bases for V and 4 bases for J; bases not matched to a gene: 4. Germline V lookup: CDR1 KGHSH, CDR2 LQKENI. CDR3 DNA: TGTGCCAGCTCCCTAGGACTAGCGGGGTACAATGAGCAGTTCTTC. Amino acids: CASSLGLAGYNEQFF.

The J gene is TRBJ2-2, the V gene TRBV7-9; perhaps TRBD2 as D (5 bases). This CDR3 is built from 15 residues. Germline lookup yields CDR1 SEHNR and CDR2 FQNEAQ (reference sequence). V dropped 0 bases and J dropped 1 base, with 6 bases sitting between them. CDR3 nucleotides: TGTGCCAGCAGCTTAGCCCGGGGGAACACCGGGGAGCTGTTTTTT. Its protein product is CASSLARGNTGELFF.

This clone was counted once. The chain has TRBV6-1 and TRBJ1-3, with D perhaps matching TRBD1 (5 bases). The CDR3 runs 14 residues. The V gene's germline CDR1 is MNHNS and CDR2 SASEGT. The ends were cut back, 6 bases at V and 4 bases at J, with 13 bases in the middle. CDR3 sequence: CASRVQGLGNTIYF. The DNA for the CDR3 is TGTGCCAGCAGAGTCCAGGGCTTGGGAAACACCATATATTTT.

V usage is TRBV5-4 and J usage is TRBJ1-4; 7 bases are a match to TRBD1. J was trimmed by 5 bases and V by 0 bases; bases with no gene match: 4. This CDR3 has 15 amino acids. CDR1 and CDR2 (germline): SGHNT, YYREEE (reference sequence). DNA for the CDR3: TGTGCCAGCAGCTTGGTGGGCAGGGGGAATGAAAAACTGTTTTTT. Its translation is CASSLVGRGNEKLFF.

This chain links TRBV30 with TRBJ1-2; D gene unclear. V lost 5 bases, J lost 8 bases, and 15 bases lay in between. The CDR3 has 12 residues. CDR1 and CDR2 from the germline V gene are GTSNPN and SVGIG (reference sequence). Here the CDR3 reads CAWPLPLGGYTF. CDR3 bases: TGTGCCTGGCCACTACCACTTGGGGGCTACACCTTC.

This chain uses TRBV7-3 with TRBJ2-5, with D possibly matching TRBD2 (6 bases). The germline gives CDR1 SGHTA, CDR2 FQGTGA. Trimming shortened V by 2 bases and J by 2 bases, and 18 bases separated the two germline ends. The length of the CDR3 is 17 residues. CDR3 sequence (DNA): TGTGCCAGCAGCTTAGGTGGAGCCGGGGGTGGTCAAGAGACCCAGTACTTC. This encodes CASSLGGAGGGQETQYF.

The rearrangement uses TRBV7-2 and TRBJ2-7, with 7 bases aligning to TRBD1. Germline-derived CDR1 and CDR2 are SGHTA and FQGNSA. The CDR3 spans 16 residues. The J segment lost 0 bases and the V segment lost 2 bases, leaving 7 bases of the junction unmatched. CDR3 sequence: CASSLPDRVSSYEQYF. Written as DNA, the CDR3 is TGTGCCAGCAGCTTACCCGACAGGGTAAGCTCCTACGAGCAGTACTTC.

The genes are TRBV15 and TRBJ2-2; no definite D call. CDR1 is LNHNV and CDR2 is YYDKDF in the germline V gene (reference sequence). This CDR3 is built from 16 residues. V was shortened by 1 base and J by 2 bases, with 11 bases between the two germline ends. The CDR3 reads CATSRGQMINTGELFF. In DNA form, the CDR3 reads TGTGCCACCAGCAGAGGTCAGATGATTAACACCGGGGAGCTGTTTTTT. Complete variable domain (other parts from reference TRBV15 and TRBJ2-2): DAMVIQNPRYQVTQFGKPVTLSCSQTLNHNVMYWYQQKSSQAPKLLFHYYDKDFNNEADTPDNFQSRRPNTSFCFLDIRSPGLGDTAMYLCATSRGQMINTGELFFGEGSRLTVL.

Details on this clone: Other nucleotide sequences in the sample specify the same CDR3. The gene calls are TRBV7-8 and TRBJ1-5; possibly TRBD1 for D (6 bases). CDR3 length: 15 amino acids. CDR1 and CDR2 from the germline V gene are SGHVS and FQNEAQ. V was shortened by 0 bases and J by 7 bases, with 13 bases between the two germline ends. The CDR3 spells CASSLAGQGRQPQHF. Written as DNA, the CDR3 is TGTGCCAGCAGCTTAGCTGGGCAGGGGAGACAGCCCCAGCATTTT.

CDR3 region: CASSYGASRTDTQYF. In DNA form, the CDR3 reads TGTGCCAGCAGTTACGGGGCTAGCCGCACAGATACGCAGTATTTT. This chain links TRBV6-5 with TRBJ2-3; D may match TRBD1 or TRBD2 (5 bases each). The CDR3 has 15 residues. Germline V gives CDR1 MNHEY, CDR2 SVGAGI. The V end was cut by 2 bases, the J end by 1 base, with 10 bases between.

This rearrangement joins TRBV9 to TRBJ1-2, with D possibly TRBD1 on 5 matching bases. Germline V lookup: CDR1 SGDLS, CDR2 YYNGEE. CDR3 length equals 15 residues. V was trimmed by 0 bases and J by 7 bases, leaving 16 bases between them. The CDR3 loop reads CASSVGGRDGRGYTF. The CDR3 bases are TGTGCCAGCAGCGTAGGGGGACGGGACGGCCGTGGCTACACCTTC.

This clone was seen once. The chain has TRBV7-2 and TRBJ2-7, with D perhaps being TRBD1 or TRBD2 (5 bases each). Trimming took 1 base from V and 0 from J, leaving 7 bases between them. The CDR3 has 14 residues. Germline V CDR1 and CDR2: SGHTA, FQGNSA. The CDR3 sequence: CASSLGDGSYEQYF. CDR3 nucleotides: TGTGCCAGCAGCTTAGGGGACGGCTCCTACGAGCAGTACTTC.